These 3 T cell receptor beta chains were sequenced from one sample in a study of T cell repertoires in cytomegalovirus infection (dated by TCRdb to the late 2010s). Their target antigens are unknown. TCRdb lists the instrument as Illumina HiSeq 1500. The raw public reads went through TCRdb reprocessing: fastp at Q25, MiXCR clone calling, in-frame beta chains kept. Entries that share a CDR3 protein sequence are merged under the most common genes and DNA. The sample table shows hundreds of thousands of distinct CDR3 sequences, and around 35% are seen once. The ten largest make up roughly 20% of the sample. The intended sense of this specimen's treatment or condition label: in vitro stimulation with specific CMV peptide epitopes to enrich CMV-specific T cells. Sample: cultured PBMCs, taken from culture after CMV antigen stimulation. The receptor source for this set is a human donor in good health (CMV status not recorded). Some clones in this sample may be carry-over from other donors' samples.

This chain uses TRBV6-1 with TRBJ2-5, with 9 bases that match TRBD1. V was clipped by 5 bases and J by 4 bases; unmatched bases: 14. CDR1 MNHNS and CDR2 SASEGT come from the germline V gene. This CDR3 has 17 residues. CDR3 DNA: TGTGCCAGCAGTCCAGGGGTCGGGACAGGGAAAGGAGAGACCCAGTACTTC. Translating gives CASSPGVGTGKGETQYF.

The CDR3 spells CATSRRDRRETQYF. The CDR3 nucleotides are TGTGCCACCAGCCGGAGGGACAGGCGAGAGACCCAGTACTTC. V is TRBV15 and J is TRBJ2-5, with TRBD1 matching 8 bases. CDR3 size: 14 residues. Trimming at V came to 5 bases and at J to 4 bases, leaving 6 bases not matched to a gene. In germline, CDR1 is LNHNV, CDR2 YYDKDF (reference sequence).

To note about this clonotype: The junction shows a germline mismatch at one end, possibly a read error. The gene calls are TRBV4-1 and TRBJ2-2; TRBD1 aligns across 7 bases. There are 17 residues in the CDR3. Germline V gene sequence: CDR1 MGHRA, CDR2 YSYEKL. CDR3 residues: CASSQDGYRGNTGELFF. DNA of the CDR3: TGTGCCAGCAGCCAAGACGGCTACAGGGGCAACACCGGGGAGCTGTTTTTT.